This TCR beta chain comes out of a study of cytomegalovirus exposure and HLA in healthy donors. As for the study in general: From donors who were HLA-typed, an early data release held around 80 million unique TCRs. Study-wide results and caveats: Later analysis associated a missense DCLRE1C variant with TCR beta V- and J-gene trimming.

This CDR3 has 15 residues. Per the germline V gene, CDR1 is SQVTM and CDR2 is ANQGSEA. Trimming left V 0 bases short and J 7 bases short, with 18 bases between. About this clone: Its antigen is not known.

Researchers ran the PCR with 60 Vbeta and 13 Jbeta primers. Generated by immunoSEQ multiplex PCR, the TCRdb table keeps only in-frame clones and is missing some. The sample lists 180,000 or so clones; around 74% were seen once. What was sequenced was PBMCs. This chain joins TRBV29-1 and TRBJ1-1; weak D call: TRBD1 (6 bases). The sequence came from a female donor in good health and CMV-seronegative. Here the CDR3 DNA reads TGCAGCGTTGAAGATTTAAGTCAGGGGTCTATTGAAGCTTTCTTT. It codes for CSVEDLSQGSIEAFF.